The present T cell receptor beta chain was sequenced within a study of shared clonotypes between healthy human individuals. Data came from immunoSEQ multiplex PCR; TCRdb stores just in-frame clones and leaves some out. The data contain hundreds of thousands of clones, 70% to 80% of them seen just once; the ten biggest clones take up 13%. Nashville, Tennessee was home to all donors, who were Caucasian adults. The CDR3 is 14 residues long. V lost 6 bases, J lost 1 base, and 5 bases stayed unmatched. Germline CDR1 and CDR2: MNHEY and SMNVEV (reference sequence). Study-level results: The sampled material consisted only of blood, and tissue repertoires are likely to differ.

Worth noting for this clone: The antigen is undetermined.

The rearrangement links TRBV27 to TRBJ2-5; 7 bases line up with TRBD1. Sequencing was done on a sample of PBMCs. The TCR originated in a woman aged 40 to 50 in good health. Some clones in this sample may be carry-over from other donors' samples. The CDR3, as DNA: TGTGCCAGCAGCCCCGGGGACAGCCAAGAGACCCAGTACTTC. This codes for CASSPGDSQETQYF.